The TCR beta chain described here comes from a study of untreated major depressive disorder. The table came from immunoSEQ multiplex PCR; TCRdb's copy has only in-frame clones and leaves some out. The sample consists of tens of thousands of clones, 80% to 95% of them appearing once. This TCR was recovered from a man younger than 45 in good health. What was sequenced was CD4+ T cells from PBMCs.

In DNA, the CDR3 is TGCGCCAGCAGCCAAGTCCAAGACGGCAAATATGGCTACACCTTC. Translated, it gives CASSQVQDGKYGYTF. This rearrangement joins TRBV4-1 to TRBJ1-2, with D unresolved. The V gene lost 1 base and the J gene lost 5 bases, with 14 bases spanning the gap. The CDR3 length is 15 residues. Germline V gene sequence: CDR1 MGHRA, CDR2 YSYEKL.